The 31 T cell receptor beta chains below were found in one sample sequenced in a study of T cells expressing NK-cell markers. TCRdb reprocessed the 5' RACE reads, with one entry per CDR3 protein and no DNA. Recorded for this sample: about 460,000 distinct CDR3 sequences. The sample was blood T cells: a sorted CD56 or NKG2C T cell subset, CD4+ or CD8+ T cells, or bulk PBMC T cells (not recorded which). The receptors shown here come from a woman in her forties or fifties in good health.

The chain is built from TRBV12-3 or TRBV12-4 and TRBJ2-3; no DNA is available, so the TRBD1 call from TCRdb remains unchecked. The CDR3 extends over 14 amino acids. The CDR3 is CASSSGTSIDTQYF.

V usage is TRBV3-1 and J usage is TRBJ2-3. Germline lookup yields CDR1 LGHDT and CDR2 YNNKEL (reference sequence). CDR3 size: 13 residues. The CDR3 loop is CASSLSVTDTQYF.

CDR3 loop: CASTVGLAGEGQFF. V and J are TRBV11-1 and TRBJ2-1; TCRdb picks TRBD2, but there is no DNA to check that call. This CDR3 is 14 amino acids long. In germline, CDR1 is SGHAT, CDR2 FQDESV (reference sequence). Full variable domain (rest looked up from reference TRBV11-1 and TRBJ2-1): EAEVAQSPRYKITEKSQAVAFWCDPISGHATLYWYRQILGQGPELLVQFQDESVVDDSQLPKDRFSAERLKGVDSTLKIQPAELGDSAMYLCASTVGLAGEGQFFGPGTRLTVL.

The CDR3 loop is CASSAPGLRNSPLHF. The chain uses TRBV18 and TRBJ1-6. From germline, CDR1 is KGHSH and CDR2 LQKENI. This CDR3 comprises 15 residues.

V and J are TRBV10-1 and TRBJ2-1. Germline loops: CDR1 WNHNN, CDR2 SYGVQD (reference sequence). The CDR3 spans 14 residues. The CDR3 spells CASSIGGVYNEQFF.

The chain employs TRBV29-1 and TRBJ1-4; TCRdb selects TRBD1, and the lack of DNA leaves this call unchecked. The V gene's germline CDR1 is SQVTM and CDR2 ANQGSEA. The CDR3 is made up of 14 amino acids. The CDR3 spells CSGQTGAGNEKLFF.

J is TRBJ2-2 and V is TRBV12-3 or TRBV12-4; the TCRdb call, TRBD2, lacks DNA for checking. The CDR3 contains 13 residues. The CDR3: CASSFRFTGELFF.

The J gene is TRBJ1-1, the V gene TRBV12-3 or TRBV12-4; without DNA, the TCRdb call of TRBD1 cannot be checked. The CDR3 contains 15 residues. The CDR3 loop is CASSSLQGEDTEAFF.

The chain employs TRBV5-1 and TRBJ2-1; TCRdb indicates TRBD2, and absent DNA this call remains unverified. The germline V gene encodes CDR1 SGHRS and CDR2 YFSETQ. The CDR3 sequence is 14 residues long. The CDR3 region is CASSLRTSGDEQFF.

The CDR3 spells CASSGTADYNEQFF. The V gene is TRBV7-2, the J gene TRBJ2-1; TCRdb's D gene call, TRBD1, goes unchecked for lack of DNA. This CDR3 is 14 amino acids long. Per the germline V gene, CDR1 is SGHTA and CDR2 is FQGNSA.

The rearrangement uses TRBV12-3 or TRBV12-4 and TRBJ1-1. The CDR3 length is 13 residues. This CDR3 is CASRGWGNTEAFF.

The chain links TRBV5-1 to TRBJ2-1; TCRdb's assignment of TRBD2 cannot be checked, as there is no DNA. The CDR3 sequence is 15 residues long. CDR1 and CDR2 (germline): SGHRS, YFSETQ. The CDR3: CASSLRLAGSNEQFF.

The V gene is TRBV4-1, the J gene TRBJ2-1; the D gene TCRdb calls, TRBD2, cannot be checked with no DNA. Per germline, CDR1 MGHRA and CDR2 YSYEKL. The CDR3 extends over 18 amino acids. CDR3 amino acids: CASSPLRLAGEVYNEQFF.

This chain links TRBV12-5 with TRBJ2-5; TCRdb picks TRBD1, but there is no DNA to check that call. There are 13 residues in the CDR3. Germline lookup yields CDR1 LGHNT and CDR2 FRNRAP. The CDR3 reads CASEGGGIETQYF. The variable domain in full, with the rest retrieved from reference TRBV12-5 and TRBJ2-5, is DARVTQTPRHKVTEMGQEVTMRCQPILGHNTVFWYRQTMMQGLELLAYFRNRAPLDDSGMPKDRFSAEMPDATLATLKIQPSEPRDSAVYFCASEGGGIETQYFGPGTRLLVL.

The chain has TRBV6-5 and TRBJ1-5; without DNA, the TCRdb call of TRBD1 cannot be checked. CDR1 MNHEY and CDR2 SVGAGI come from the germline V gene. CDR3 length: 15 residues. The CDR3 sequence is CASSYIQGSDQPQHF.

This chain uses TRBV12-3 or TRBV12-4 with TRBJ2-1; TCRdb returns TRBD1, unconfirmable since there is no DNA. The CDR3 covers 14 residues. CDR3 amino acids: CASTPSGAYNEQFF.

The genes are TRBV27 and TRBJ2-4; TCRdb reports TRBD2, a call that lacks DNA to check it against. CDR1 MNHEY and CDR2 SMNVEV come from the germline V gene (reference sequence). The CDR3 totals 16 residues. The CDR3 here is CASRGYSGTLADIQYF.

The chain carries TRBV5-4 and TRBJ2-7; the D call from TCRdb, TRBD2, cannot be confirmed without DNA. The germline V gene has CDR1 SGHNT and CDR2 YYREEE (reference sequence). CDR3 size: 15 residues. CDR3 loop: CASSASGSPSYEQYF.

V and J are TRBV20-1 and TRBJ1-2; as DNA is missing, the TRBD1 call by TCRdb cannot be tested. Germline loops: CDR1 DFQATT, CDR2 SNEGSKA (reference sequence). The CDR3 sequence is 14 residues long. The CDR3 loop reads CSAKPGAGDYGYTF.

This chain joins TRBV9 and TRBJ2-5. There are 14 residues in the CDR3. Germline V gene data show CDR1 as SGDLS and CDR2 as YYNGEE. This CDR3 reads CASSVASWVETQYF.

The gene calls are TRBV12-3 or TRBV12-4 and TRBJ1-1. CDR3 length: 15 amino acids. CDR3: CASSFTPQTNTEAFF.

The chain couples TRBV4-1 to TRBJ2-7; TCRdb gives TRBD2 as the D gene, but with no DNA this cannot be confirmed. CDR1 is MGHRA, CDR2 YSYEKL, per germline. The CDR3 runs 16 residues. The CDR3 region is CASSQDAGGRAGEQYF.

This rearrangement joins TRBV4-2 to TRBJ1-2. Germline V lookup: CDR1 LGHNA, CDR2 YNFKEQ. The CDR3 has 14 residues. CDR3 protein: CASSFEGGQPEYTF.

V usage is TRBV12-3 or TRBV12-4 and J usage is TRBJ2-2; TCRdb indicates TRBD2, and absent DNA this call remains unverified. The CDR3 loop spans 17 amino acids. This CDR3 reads CASSSLLAGGWTGELFF.

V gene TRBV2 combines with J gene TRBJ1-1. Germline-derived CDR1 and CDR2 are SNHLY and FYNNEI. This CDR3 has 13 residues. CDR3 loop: CASSDSGGREAFF.

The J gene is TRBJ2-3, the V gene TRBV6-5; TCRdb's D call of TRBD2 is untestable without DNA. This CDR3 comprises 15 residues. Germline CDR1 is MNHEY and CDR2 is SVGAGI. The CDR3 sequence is CASRLTSGRFGTQYF.

CDR3 sequence: CASSLKTEAFF. The rearrangement uses TRBV11-2 and TRBJ1-1. CDR1 SGHAT and CDR2 FQNNGV come from the germline V gene. CDR3 length: 11 amino acids.

CDR3 region: CATSTSGNNEQFF. The chain combines TRBV15 with TRBJ2-1; the TCRdb call, TRBD2, lacks DNA for checking. This CDR3 is built from 13 residues. In germline, CDR1 is LNHNV, CDR2 YYDKDF (reference sequence).

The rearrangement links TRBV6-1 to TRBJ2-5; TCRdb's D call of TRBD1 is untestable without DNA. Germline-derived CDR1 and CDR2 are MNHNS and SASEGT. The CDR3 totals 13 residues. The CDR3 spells CASRIQGNETQYF.

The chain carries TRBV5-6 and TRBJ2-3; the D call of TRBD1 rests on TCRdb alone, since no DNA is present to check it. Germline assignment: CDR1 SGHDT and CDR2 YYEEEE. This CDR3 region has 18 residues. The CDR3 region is CASSLISVRVGITDTQYF.

CDR3 residues: CASSLAIKEGLTGGYTF. J is TRBJ1-2 and V is TRBV7-9; TCRdb designates TRBD1, a call that cannot be tested without DNA. Germline lookup yields CDR1 SEHNR and CDR2 FQNEAQ (reference sequence). The CDR3 spans 17 residues.